This TCR beta chain was identified in a study of blood T cell repertoires in COVID-19. At the level of the study: The origin of the acute and convalescent COVID-19 samples was the United States, Italy and Spain. T cells, B-cell-depleted T cells, or PBMCs provided the cDNA or gDNA that served as material.

Per the study methods: Reference gene primer amplification yielded estimated nucleated cell counts. Produced via immunoSEQ multiplex PCR; TCRdb's table is partial and in-frame only. Clone size and V and J calls were adopted from that table, with D and trimming inferred from the DNA. This table holds hundreds of thousands of clones, about 86% found once. The CDR3 is made up of 13 amino acids. The V end was cut by 0 bases, the J end by 7 bases, with 8 bases between. What was sequenced was peripheral blood. The chain couples TRBV12-3 or TRBV12-4 to TRBJ2-3; D ambiguous. The clonotype comes from an older man with acute or convalescent COVID-19. CDR3 sequence reads: CASSLADTYTQYF. The CDR3 nucleotides are TGTGCCAGCAGTTTAGCTGACACCTATACGCAGTATTTT.